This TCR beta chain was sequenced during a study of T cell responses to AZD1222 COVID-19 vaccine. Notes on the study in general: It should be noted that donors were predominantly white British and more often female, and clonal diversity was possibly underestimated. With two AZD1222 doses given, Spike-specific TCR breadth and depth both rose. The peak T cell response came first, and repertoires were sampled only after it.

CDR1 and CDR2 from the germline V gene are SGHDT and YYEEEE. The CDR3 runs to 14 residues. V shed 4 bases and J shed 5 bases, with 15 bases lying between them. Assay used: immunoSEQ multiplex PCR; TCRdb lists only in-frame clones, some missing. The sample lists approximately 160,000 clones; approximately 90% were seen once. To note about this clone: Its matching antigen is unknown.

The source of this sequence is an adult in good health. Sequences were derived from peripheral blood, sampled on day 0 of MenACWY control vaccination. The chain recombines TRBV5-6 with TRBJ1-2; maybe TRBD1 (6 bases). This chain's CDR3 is CASSGAGRGYGYTF. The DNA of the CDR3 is TGTGCCAGCAGCGGGGCGGGCAGGGGATATGGCTACACCTTC.